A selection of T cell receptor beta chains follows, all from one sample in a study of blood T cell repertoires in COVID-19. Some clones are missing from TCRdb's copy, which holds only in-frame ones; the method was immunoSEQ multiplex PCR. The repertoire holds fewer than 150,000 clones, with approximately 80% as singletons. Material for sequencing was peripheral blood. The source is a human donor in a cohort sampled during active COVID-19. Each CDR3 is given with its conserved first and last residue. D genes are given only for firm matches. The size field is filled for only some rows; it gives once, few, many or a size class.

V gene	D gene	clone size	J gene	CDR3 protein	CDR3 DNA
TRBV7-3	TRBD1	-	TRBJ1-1	CASSLLGTDTEAFF	TGTGCCAGCAGCCTCCTCGGGACAGACACTGAAGCTTTCTTT
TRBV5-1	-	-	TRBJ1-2	CASSSSGAVGGYTF	TGCGCCAGCAGCTCATCGGGAGCAGTAGGCGGCTACACCTTC
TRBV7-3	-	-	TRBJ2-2	CASSYRHATGELFF	TGTGCCAGCAGCTACCGACACGCCACCGGGGAGCTGTTTTTT
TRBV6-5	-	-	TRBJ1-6	CASSYSRGIESPLHF	TGTGCCAGCAGCTATTCGAGGGGGATCGAATCACCCCTCCACTTT
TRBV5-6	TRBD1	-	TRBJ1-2	CASSFGTGGRSYTF	TGTGCCAGCAGCTTCGGGACAGGGGGCCGGAGCTACACCTTC
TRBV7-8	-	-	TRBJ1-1	CASSSLPEPEAFF	TGTGCCAGCAGCTCACTGCCCGAGCCTGAAGCTTTCTTT
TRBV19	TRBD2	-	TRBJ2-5	CASSIGGGPRETQYF	TGTGCCAGTAGTATAGGCGGGGGGCCGAGGGAGACCCAGTACTTC
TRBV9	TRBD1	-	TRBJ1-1	CASSPNLLGQGKNTEAFF	TGTGCCAGCAGCCCAAATTTACTAGGACAGGGTAAGAACACTGAAGCTTTCTTT
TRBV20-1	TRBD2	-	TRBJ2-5	CSASMSSGALIDQYF	TGCAGTGCTAGTATGTCTAGCGGGGCTTTAATCGACCAGTACTTC
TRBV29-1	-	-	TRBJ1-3	CSVEAPLGNTIYF	TGCAGCGTTGAGGCTCCCCTGGGCAACACCATATATTTT
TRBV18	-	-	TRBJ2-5	CASSPPTGQETQYF	TGTGCCAGCTCACCACCGACAGGACAAGAGACCCAGTACTTC
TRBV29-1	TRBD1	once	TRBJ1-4	CSVSTGDNEKLFF	TGCAGCGTTTCGACAGGGGATAATGAAAAACTGTTTTTT
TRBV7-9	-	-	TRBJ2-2	CASSLPPPREGGELFF	TGTGCCAGCAGCCTACCCCCACCCCGGGAAGGCGGGGAGCTGTTTTTT
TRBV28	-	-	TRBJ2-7	CASSLGSPYEQYF	TGTGCCAGCAGTTTGGGCAGTCCCTACGAGCAGTACTTC
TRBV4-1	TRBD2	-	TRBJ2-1	CASGMYSGVYNEQFF	TGCGCCAGCGGAATGTATAGCGGGGTATACAATGAGCAGTTCTTC
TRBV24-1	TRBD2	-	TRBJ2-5	CATSDMGLAGGIARQETQYF	TGTGCCACCAGTGATATGGGACTAGCGGGGGGGATAGCACGGCAAGAGACCCAGTACTTC
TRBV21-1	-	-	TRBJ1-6	CASREQTGGHSPLHF	TGTGCCAGCAGAGAGCAGACAGGGGGTCATTCACCCCTCCACTTT
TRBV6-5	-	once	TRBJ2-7	CASRRQGGDEQYF	TGTGCCAGCAGACGACAGGGCGGGGACGAGCAGTACTTC
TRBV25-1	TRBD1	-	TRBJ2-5	CASSEKLDREGQTQYF	TGTGCCAGCAGTGAAAAATTAGACAGGGAAGGTCAGACCCAGTACTTC
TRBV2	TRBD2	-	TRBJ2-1	CASKQEGRDEQFF	TGTGCCAGCAAGCAGGAGGGGAGGGATGAGCAGTTCTTC
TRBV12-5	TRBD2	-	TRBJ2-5	CASGLGLAGGQETQYF	TGTGCTAGTGGTTTGGGACTAGCGGGGGGCCAAGAGACCCAGTACTTC
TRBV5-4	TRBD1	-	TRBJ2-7	CASSLSSGTGLYEQYF	TGTGCCAGCAGCTTGAGTTCCGGGACAGGGCTCTACGAGCAGTACTTC
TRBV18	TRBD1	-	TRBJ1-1	CASSPRGQGTEAFF	TGTGCCAGCTCACCAAGGGGACAGGGCACTGAAGCTTTCTTT
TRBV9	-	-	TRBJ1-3	CASSVGGRVGNTIYF	TGTGCCAGCAGCGTAGGCGGCAGGGTTGGAAACACCATATATTTT
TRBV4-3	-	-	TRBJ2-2	CASSQEVGRVAPSGELFF	TGCGCCAGCAGCCAAGAGGTAGGCAGGGTGGCACCGTCCGGGGAGCTGTTTTTT
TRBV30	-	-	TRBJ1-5	CAWSRTENQPQHF	TGTGCCTGGAGTCGGACAGAAAATCAGCCCCAGCATTTT
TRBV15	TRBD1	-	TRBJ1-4	CATYGDRVLSATNEKLFF	TGTGCCACCTACGGGGACAGAGTACTTTCTGCAACTAATGAAAAACTGTTTTTT
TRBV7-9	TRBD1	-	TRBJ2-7	CASSQGDYEQYF	TGTGCCAGCAGCCAGGGGGATTACGAGCAGTACTTC
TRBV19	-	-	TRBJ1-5	CASSITGGAKPQHF	TGTGCCAGTAGTATAACCGGGGGAGCGAAGCCCCAGCATTTT
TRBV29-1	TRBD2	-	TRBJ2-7	CSAREGYEQYF	TGCAGCGCCCGGGAGGGGTACGAGCAGTACTTC
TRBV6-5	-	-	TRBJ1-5	CASSSPGQPQHF	TGTGCCAGCAGTTCGCCGGGTCAGCCCCAGCATTTT
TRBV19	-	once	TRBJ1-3	CASSRPSSGTIYF	TGTGCCAGTAGTAGGCCCTCGTCAGGGACCATATATTTT
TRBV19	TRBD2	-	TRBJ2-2	CASSIYSGVNGELFF	TGTGCCAGTAGTATTTATAGCGGGGTAAACGGGGAGCTGTTTTTT
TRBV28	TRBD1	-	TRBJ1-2	CASGLGQASYGYTF	TGTGCCAGCGGGTTAGGACAGGCAAGCTATGGCTACACCTTC
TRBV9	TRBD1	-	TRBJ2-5	CASSVEGQTAETQYF	TGTGCCAGCAGCGTAGAGGGACAGACAGCGGAGACCCAGTACTTC
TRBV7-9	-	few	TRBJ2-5	CASSPDSKETQYF	TGTGCCAGCAGCCCAGACAGTAAAGAGACCCAGTACTTC
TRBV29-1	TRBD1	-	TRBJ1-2	CSVMTGNALDGYTF	TGCAGCGTTATGACAGGGAATGCCCTCGATGGCTACACCTTC
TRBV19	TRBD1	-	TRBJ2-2	CASSIEPGQSTGELFF	TGTGCCAGTAGTATCGAACCGGGACAGAGCACCGGGGAGCTGTTTTTT
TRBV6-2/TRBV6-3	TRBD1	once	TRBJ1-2	CASRPRDRALYGYTF	TGTGCCAGCAGGCCTAGGGACAGGGCGCTCTATGGCTACACCTTC
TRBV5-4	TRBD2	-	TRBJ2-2	CASSLGLAGVTGELFF	TGTGCCAGCAGCTTGGGTCTAGCGGGGGTCACCGGGGAGCTGTTTTTT
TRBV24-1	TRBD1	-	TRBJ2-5	CATSDFPGGTETQYF	TGTGCCACCAGTGATTTCCCAGGGGGCACGGAGACCCAGTACTTC
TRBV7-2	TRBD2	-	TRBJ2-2	CASSLGPSGGGGELFF	TGTGCCAGCAGCTTAGGTCCTAGCGGGGGAGGCGGGGAGCTGTTTTTT
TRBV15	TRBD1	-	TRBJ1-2	CATSRGLETGGGYTF	TGTGCCACCAGCAGAGGCCTCGAGACAGGGGGTGGCTACACCTTC
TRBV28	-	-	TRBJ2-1	CASSGGASYNEQFF	TGTGCCAGCAGTGGGGGGGCCTCCTACAATGAGCAGTTCTTC
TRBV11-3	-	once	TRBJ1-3	CASSPGGPNSGNTIYF	TGTGCCAGCAGCCCCGGTGGGCCGAACTCTGGAAACACCATATATTTT
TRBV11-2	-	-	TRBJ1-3	CASSSGSGNTIYF	TGTGCCAGCAGTTCAGGCTCTGGAAACACCATATATTTT
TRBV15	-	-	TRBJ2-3	CATSRDLSSTDTQYF	TGTGCCACCAGCAGAGATCTCAGTAGCACAGATACGCAGTATTTT
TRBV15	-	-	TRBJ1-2	CATSRAGGSALFYGYTF	TGTGCCACCAGCAGAGCAGGAGGATCGGCTTTGTTTTACGGCTACACCTTC
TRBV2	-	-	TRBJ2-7	CASSEMEPDSEQYF	TGTGCCAGCAGTGAAATGGAGCCGGACTCCGAGCAGTACTTC
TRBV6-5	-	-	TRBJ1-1	CASSWGWEGLNTEAFF	TGTGCCAGCAGTTGGGGATGGGAGGGGTTGAACACTGAAGCTTTCTTT
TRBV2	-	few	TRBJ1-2	CASSNRVLSYGYTF	TGTGCCAGCAGTAACAGGGTTCTGAGCTATGGCTACACCTTC
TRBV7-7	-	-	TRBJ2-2	CASSHRGGARTGELFF	TGTGCTAGCAGCCACCGTGGGGGGGCGCGCACCGGGGAGCTGTTTTTT
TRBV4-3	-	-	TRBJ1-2	CASSQFRGFGYTF	TGCGCCAGCAGCCAATTTCGGGGTTTTGGCTACACCTTC
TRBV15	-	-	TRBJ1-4	CATSGGWEKLFF	TGTGCCACCAGCGGGGGGTGGGAAAAACTGTTTTTT
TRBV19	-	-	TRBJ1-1	CATSNGGYTEAFF	TGTGCCACCTCTAATGGAGGCTACACTGAAGCTTTCTTT
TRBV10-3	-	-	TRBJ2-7	CAISESKTLGYEQYF	TGTGCCATCAGTGAGTCGAAAACTCTCGGCTACGAGCAGTACTTC
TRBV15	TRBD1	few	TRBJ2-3	CATSRDLTGGGTDTQYF	TGTGCCACCAGCAGAGATCTGACAGGGGGAGGCACAGATACGCAGTATTTT
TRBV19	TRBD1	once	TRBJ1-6	CASRTGDNSPLHF	TGTGCCAGTCGGACAGGGGATAATTCACCCCTCCACTTT